These 16 T cell receptor beta chains were all obtained from the same sample, sequenced in a study of cytomegalovirus exposure and HLA in healthy donors. Only in-frame clones appear in the TCRdb table, and some are missing; sequencing was by immunoSEQ multiplex PCR. This sample has 200,000 to 250,000 clones, with about 90% found just once. What was sequenced was PBMCs. These receptors were taken from a woman between 18 and 30 years old in good health and CMV-seronegative.

The rearrangement links TRBV28 to TRBJ1-1; 9 nucleotides line up with TRBD1. Trimming at V came to 6 bases and at J to 10 bases, leaving 18 bases not matched to a gene. This CDR3 region has 16 residues. CDR1 and CDR2 from the germline V gene are MDHEN and SYDVKM. This CDR3 is CASSSQGAKSTGGAFF. DNA for the CDR3: TGTGCCAGCAGCTCACAGGGGGCAAAATCCACCGGGGGAGCTTTCTTT.

Remarks on this clone: An end of the junction differs from the germline gene, which may be a read error. The gene calls are TRBV19 and TRBJ2-5; TRBD2 aligns across 14 bases. Per the germline V gene, CDR1 is LNHDA and CDR2 is SQIVND (reference sequence). This CDR3 is built from 15 residues. In nucleotides, the CDR3 is TGCGCTTCTGGGACTAGCGGGAGAAAGGAGGAGACCCAGTACTTC. Encoded protein: CASGTSGRKEETQYF.

The V call is TRBV9, the J call TRBJ1-1; TRBD1 is a possible D gene (6 bases). V dropped 2 bases and J dropped 4 bases, with 9 bases sitting between them. There are 13 residues in the CDR3. Germline loops: CDR1 SGDLS, CDR2 YYNGEE. CDR3 sequence (DNA): TGTGCCAGCAGCGTTGGGGGGGCCACTGAAGCTTTCTTT. Translating gives CASSVGGATEAFF.

V and J are TRBV28 and TRBJ2-5, with 8 bases that match TRBD1. Germline lookup yields CDR1 MDHEN and CDR2 SYDVKM. The V gene end was trimmed by 6 bases and the J gene end by 1 base; junction bases not matched to a gene: 4. The CDR3 has 14 amino acids. In DNA, the CDR3 is TGTGCCAGCAGCTGGACAGGGCGCCAAGAGACCCAGTACTTC. This encodes CASSWTGRQETQYF.

The V and J genes are TRBV7-9 and TRBJ2-7, with 8 positions matching TRBD2. J gave up 2 bases and V 6 bases, and 9 bases lay outside the gene matches. Germline CDR1 SEHNR, CDR2 FQNEAQ (reference sequence). The CDR3 extends over 15 amino acids. Here the CDR3 reads CASRSSGSGAYEQYF. In DNA, the CDR3 is TGTGCCAGCAGGTCCAGCGGGAGTGGCGCCTACGAGCAGTACTTC.

The rearrangement links TRBV18 to TRBJ2-5; possible D gene TRBD1, 5 bases. Trimming took 3 bases from V and 2 from J, leaving 16 bases between them. CDR3 length: 16 residues. Germline V gene sequence: CDR1 KGHSH, CDR2 LQKENI. CDR3 sequence: CASSPIGPRAQETQYF. CDR3 DNA sequence: TGTGCCAGCTCACCCATAGGGCCCAGGGCACAAGAGACCCAGTACTTC.

The rearrangement links TRBV2 to TRBJ1-4; D gene uncertain. CDR3 length: 16 residues. V was clipped by 5 bases and J by 0 bases, with 13 bases between them. Per germline, CDR1 SNHLY and CDR2 FYNNEI. CDR3 region: CASSLYRPATNEKLFF. For the CDR3, the DNA is TGTGCCAGCAGTCTTTACAGACCCGCAACTAATGAAAAACTGTTTTTT.

The chain uses TRBV5-4 and TRBJ2-1; D may be TRBD1 (6 bases). There are 15 residues in the CDR3. From germline, CDR1 is SGHNT and CDR2 YYREEE (reference sequence). The germline V and J ends were trimmed by 4 bases and 8 bases, with 19 bases remaining between them. The CDR3 DNA reads as TGTGCCAGCAGCCCTGAATTACAGGGTGCGGATGAGCAGTTCTTC. Translated: CASSPELQGADEQFF.

The chain has TRBV6-6 and TRBJ2-1; 9 bases match TRBD2. CDR1 and CDR2 from the germline V gene are MNHNY and SVGAGI (reference sequence). The length of the CDR3 is 15 residues. V lost 7 bases, J lost 6 bases, and 10 bases stayed unmatched. The CDR3 sequence: CASISRGRVVNEQFF. The CDR3 bases are TGTGCCAGCATTAGTCGCGGGAGGGTAGTCAATGAGCAGTTCTTC.

In its sample, this clone was seen once. The rearrangement joins TRBV7-2 to TRBJ1-3, with D unclear. This CDR3 region has 14 residues. V lost 1 base to trimming and J lost 4 bases, with 8 bases between them. CDR1 is SGHTA, CDR2 FQGNSA, per germline. CDR3 loop: CASSLVGLGNTIYF. DNA of the CDR3: TGTGCCAGCAGCTTAGTGGGCCTCGGAAACACCATATATTTT.

The chain has TRBV27 and TRBJ1-3; D is uncertain. The germline V and J ends were trimmed by 4 bases and 3 bases, with 7 bases remaining between them. CDR3 length: 13 residues. The germline CDR1 and CDR2 sequences are MNHEY and SMNVEV (reference sequence). The CDR3 sequence is CASSSVGGNTIYF. The CDR3 DNA is TGTGCCAGCAGTTCCGTCGGTGGAAACACCATATATTTT.

The chain uses TRBV29-1 and TRBJ1-1; 11 nucleotides agree with TRBD1. The CDR3 covers 17 residues. Unmatched junction bases numbered 15, after V lost 6 bases and J lost 3 bases. The germline gives CDR1 SQVTM, CDR2 ANQGSEA. CDR3 in DNA: TGCAGCGTCCAACCCTTGGGACAGGGGGTTGTGGACACTGAAGCTTTCTTT. Its translation is CSVQPLGQGVVDTEAFF.

This clone was recorded a few times. This rearrangement joins TRBV7-3 to TRBJ1-1, with 9 bases aligning to TRBD1. Losses at the gene ends were 1 base for V and 0 bases for J; bases not matched to a gene: 9. The CDR3 sequence is 18 residues long. The germline V gene has CDR1 SGHTA and CDR2 FQGTGA. The CDR3 protein is CASSLRGGTGKLNTEAFF. In DNA, the CDR3 is TGTGCCAGCAGCTTAAGGGGAGGGACAGGGAAGCTGAACACTGAAGCTTTCTTT.

The chain combines TRBV6-5 with TRBJ1-2; possible D gene TRBD1, 5 bases. V lost 7 bases, J lost 6 bases, and 18 bases lay in between. This CDR3 spans 14 amino acids. Germline V lookup: CDR1 MNHEY, CDR2 SVGAGI. CDR3 residues: CASINPGGGNGYTF. CDR3 coding DNA: TGTGCCAGCATTAACCCTGGCGGGGGGAATGGCTACACCTTC.

The V call is TRBV6-5, the J call TRBJ2-5; unclear D gene. From germline, CDR1 is MNHEY and CDR2 SVGAGI. Deletions cut 0 bases from V and 4 bases from J, with 3 bases between. The CDR3 totals 12 residues. The DNA of the CDR3 is TGTGCCAGCAGTTACTCCGGAGAGACCCAGTACTTC. Residues: CASSYSGETQYF.

The V call is TRBV2, the J call TRBJ2-3; a possible D gene is TRBD2 (5 bases). Germline V lookup: CDR1 SNHLY, CDR2 FYNNEI. The CDR3 extends over 15 amino acids. With 3 bases removed from V and 0 bases from J, the gap between germline ends came to 10 bases. CDR3 sequence: CASSEDWQSTDTQYF. The DNA of the CDR3 is TGTGCCAGCAGTGAGGACTGGCAGAGCACAGATACGCAGTATTTT.